The text below deals with one T cell receptor beta chain. Its antigen is unknown. These data come from a study of human T cells and chemical hapten exposure. Overall study context: The study lasted around 24 weeks, and patients were dosed weekly with diphenylcyclopropenone on the scalp throughout.

Individual cDNA molecules received unique molecular identifiers in the library. One entry per CDR3 protein, called by TCRdb with MiXCR from the RACE reads. This repertoire shows under 65,000 distinct CDR3 sequences, about 9% found once; its top ten account for just under 4.5%. Time point in this sample: patch test 1, 2 weeks after DPC sensitization. Treatment reported: therapeutic diphenylcyclopropenone sensitization with weekly scalp DPC. Each patch test followed a blood draw. V lost 1 base, J lost 8 bases, and 8 bases stayed unmatched. Germline V gives CDR1 SGHRS, CDR2 YFSETQ. CDR3 length: 17 residues. Findings of the study overall: The study found that PT1 expanded TCR counts correlated positively with patch test score.

The input for sequencing was whole blood, taken in connection with sensitization to the hapten diphenylcyclopropenone (DPC). This chain links TRBV5-1 with TRBJ2-1; 14 nucleotides match TRBD2. The clonotype originates from a woman between 50 and 59 years old with alopecia areata. Some clones in this sample may be carry-over from other donors' samples. This CDR3 is CASSLKGTSGSSYEQFF. DNA for the CDR3: TGCGCCAGCAGCTTGAAGGGGACTAGCGGGAGTAGCTATGAGCAGTTCTTC.